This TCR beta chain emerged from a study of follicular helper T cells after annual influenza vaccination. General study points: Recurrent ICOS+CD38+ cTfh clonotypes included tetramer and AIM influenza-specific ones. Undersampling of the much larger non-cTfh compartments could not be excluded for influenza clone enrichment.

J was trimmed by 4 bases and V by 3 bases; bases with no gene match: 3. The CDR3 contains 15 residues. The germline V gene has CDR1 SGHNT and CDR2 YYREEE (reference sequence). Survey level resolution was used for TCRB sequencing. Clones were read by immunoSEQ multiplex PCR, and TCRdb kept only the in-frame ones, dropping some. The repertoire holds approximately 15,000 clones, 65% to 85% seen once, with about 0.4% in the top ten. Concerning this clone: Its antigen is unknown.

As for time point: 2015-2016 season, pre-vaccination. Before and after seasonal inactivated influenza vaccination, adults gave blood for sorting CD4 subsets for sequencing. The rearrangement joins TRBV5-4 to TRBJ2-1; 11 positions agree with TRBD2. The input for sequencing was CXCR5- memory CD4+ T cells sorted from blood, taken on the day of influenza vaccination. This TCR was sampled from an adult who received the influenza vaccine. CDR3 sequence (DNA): TGTGCCAGCAGCTACCCTAGCGGGGGGTACAATGAGCAGTTCTTC. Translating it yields CASSYPSGGYNEQFF.